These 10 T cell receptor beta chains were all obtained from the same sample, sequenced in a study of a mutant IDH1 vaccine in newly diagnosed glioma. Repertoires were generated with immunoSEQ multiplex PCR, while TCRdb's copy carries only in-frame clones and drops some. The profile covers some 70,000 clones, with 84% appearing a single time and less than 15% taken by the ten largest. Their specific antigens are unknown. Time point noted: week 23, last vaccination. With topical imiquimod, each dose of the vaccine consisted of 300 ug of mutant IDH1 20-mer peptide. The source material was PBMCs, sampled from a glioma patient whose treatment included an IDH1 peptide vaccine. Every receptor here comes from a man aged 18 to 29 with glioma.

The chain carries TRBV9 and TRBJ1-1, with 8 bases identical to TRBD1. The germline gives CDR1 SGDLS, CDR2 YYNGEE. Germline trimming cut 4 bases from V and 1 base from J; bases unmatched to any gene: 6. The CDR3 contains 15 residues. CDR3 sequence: CASSSTGETNTEAFF. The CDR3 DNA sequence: TGTGCCAGCAGCTCGACAGGGGAAACGAACACTGAAGCTTTCTTT.

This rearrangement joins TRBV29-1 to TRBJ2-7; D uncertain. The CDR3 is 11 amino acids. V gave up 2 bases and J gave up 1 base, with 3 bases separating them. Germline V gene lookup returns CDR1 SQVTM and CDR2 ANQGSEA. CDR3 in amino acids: CSVEQSYEQYF. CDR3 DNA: TGCAGCGTTGAACAGTCCTACGAGCAGTACTTC.

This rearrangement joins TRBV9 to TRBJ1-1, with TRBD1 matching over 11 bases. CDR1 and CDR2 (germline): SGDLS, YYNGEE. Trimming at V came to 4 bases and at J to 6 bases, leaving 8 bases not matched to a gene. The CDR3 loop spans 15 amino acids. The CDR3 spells CASSPRDRGTPEAFF. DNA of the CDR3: TGTGCCAGCAGCCCCCGGGACAGGGGGACCCCTGAAGCTTTCTTT.

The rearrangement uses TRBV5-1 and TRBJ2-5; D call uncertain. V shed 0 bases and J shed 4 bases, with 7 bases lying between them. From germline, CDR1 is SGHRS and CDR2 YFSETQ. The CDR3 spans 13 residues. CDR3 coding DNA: TGCGCCAGCAGCTTGGCCTTAGGAGAGACCCAGTACTTC. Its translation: CASSLALGETQYF.

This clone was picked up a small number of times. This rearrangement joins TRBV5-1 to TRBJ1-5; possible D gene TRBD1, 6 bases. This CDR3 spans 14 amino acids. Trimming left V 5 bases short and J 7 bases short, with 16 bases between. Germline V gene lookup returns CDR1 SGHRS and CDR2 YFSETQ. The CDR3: CASSVMGGQQPQHF. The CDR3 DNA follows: TGCGCCAGCAGTGTGATGGGGGGCCAGCAGCCCCAGCATTTT.

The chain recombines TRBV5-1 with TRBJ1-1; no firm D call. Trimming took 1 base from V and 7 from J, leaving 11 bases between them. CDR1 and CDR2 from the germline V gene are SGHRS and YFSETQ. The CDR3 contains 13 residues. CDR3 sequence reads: CASSLMVGGEAFF. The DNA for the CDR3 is TGCGCCAGCAGCTTGATGGTAGGTGGTGAAGCTTTCTTT.

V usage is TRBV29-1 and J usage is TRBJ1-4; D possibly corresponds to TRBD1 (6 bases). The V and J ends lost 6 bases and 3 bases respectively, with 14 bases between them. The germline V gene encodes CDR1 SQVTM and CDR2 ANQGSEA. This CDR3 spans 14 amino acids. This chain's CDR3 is CSVRPGAPNEKLFF. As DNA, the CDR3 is TGCAGCGTGCGCCCGGGGGCCCCTAATGAAAAACTGTTTTTT.

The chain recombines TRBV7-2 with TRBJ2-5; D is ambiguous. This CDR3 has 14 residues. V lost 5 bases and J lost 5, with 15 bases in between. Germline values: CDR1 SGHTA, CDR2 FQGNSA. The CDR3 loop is CASSLDGDGETQYF. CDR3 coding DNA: TGTGCCAGCAGCCTGGACGGAGATGGGGAGACCCAGTACTTC. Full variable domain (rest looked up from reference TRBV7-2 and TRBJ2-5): GAGVSQSPSNKVTEKGKDVELRCDPISGHTALYWYRQSLGQGLEFLIYFQGNSAPDKSGLPSDRFSAERTGGSVSTLTIQRTQQEDSAVYLCASSLDGDGETQYFGPGTRLLVL.

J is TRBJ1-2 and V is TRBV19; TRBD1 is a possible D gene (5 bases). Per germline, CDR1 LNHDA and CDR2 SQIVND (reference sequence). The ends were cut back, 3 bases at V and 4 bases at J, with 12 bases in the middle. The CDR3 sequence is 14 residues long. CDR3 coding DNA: TGTGCCAGTAGTATGTGGCAGGGAATCTATGGCTACACCTTC. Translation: CASSMWQGIYGYTF.

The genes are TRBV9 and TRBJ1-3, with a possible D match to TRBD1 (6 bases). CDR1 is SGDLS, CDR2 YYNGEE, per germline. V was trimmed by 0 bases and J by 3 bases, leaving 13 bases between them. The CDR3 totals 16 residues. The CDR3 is CASSVAQGSRGNTIYF. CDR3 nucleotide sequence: TGTGCCAGCAGCGTAGCCCAGGGGAGCCGTGGAAACACCATATATTTT.